Only a few counts were recorded for the clone carrying this T cell receptor (beta chain). Its antigen is currently unknown. The CDR3 runs 16 residues. V lost 6 bases and J 4 bases, leaving 18 bases between the germline ends. The germline V gene has CDR1 MGHRA and CDR2 YSYEKL. TCRdb fed the 5' RACE reads into MiXCR, producing one record per CDR3 protein. This sample has fewer than 180,000 distinct CDR3 sequences, with around 42% found just once. The data originate from a study of CD8 T cells in ankylosing spondylitis. Study outcomes and limitations: In the blood and synovial fluid of reactive arthritis, some motif variants had been previously reported. Peripheral blood held disease-linked clones only at relatively low frequency, and these were CD8+. From matched ankylosing spondylitis synovial fluid, disease-linked clones were reportedly recovered at significantly enriched levels.

V gene TRBV4-1 combines with J gene TRBJ2-2; D call uncertain. Sequences were obtained from synovial fluid, either unsorted or a sorted T cell fraction (not recorded which). This TCR derives from a male donor with ankylosing spondylitis. Here the CDR3 reads CASRTRAALTTGELFF. As DNA, the CDR3 is TGCGCCAGCAGAACAAGGGCCGCCCTCACCACCGGGGAGCTGTTTTTT.